This T cell receptor (beta chain) was sequenced in a study of T-cell reconstitution after alpha-beta-depleted transplantation in children. Study results and limitations: For some patients, TCRbeta diversity was high at day 60 because of recipient T cells and thymic progenitors that survived.

The library targeted TCRbeta and was prepared with unique molecular identifiers. TCRdb used MiXCR to reprocess the PCR reads, holding one entry per CDR3 protein. The sample carries about 980,000 distinct CDR3 sequences, about 26% recorded once. Only a few counts were recorded for this clonotype. Its specificity is unknown. Per germline, CDR1 DFQATT and CDR2 SNEGSKA (reference sequence). The CDR3 runs 11 residues. The germline V and J ends were trimmed by 6 bases and 8 bases, with 11 bases remaining between them. The source is a boy younger than two who had a stem cell transplant for SCID, so the T cells may come from the graft donor. The sequenced sample was PBMCs, mostly from graft donor cells, obtained 360 days after TCRalphabeta/CD19-depleted stem cell transplant. This rearrangement joins TRBV20-1 to TRBJ2-1, with unresolved D. In DNA, the CDR3 is TGCAGTGCCCCTAAATTCGATGAGCAGTTCTTC. This gives the protein CSAPKFDEQFF.